This TCR beta chain derives from a study of cytomegalovirus exposure and HLA in healthy donors. General study results and limits: Three of the chains that were CMV-associated were confirmed in vitro to be specific for CMV antigens.

The PCR made use of 60 Vbeta and 13 Jbeta primers. Some clones are missing from TCRdb's copy, which holds only in-frame ones; the method was immunoSEQ multiplex PCR. Of some 120,000 clones listed, approximately 80% are singletons. This cohort consisted of healthy bone marrow donors. V lost 3 bases, J lost 5 bases, and 16 bases lay in between. The length of the CDR3 is 15 residues. In germline, CDR1 is MNHNS, CDR2 SASEGT. Concerning this clone itself: Its target is unknown.

This clonotype was obtained from a man between 18 and 29 years old in good health and CMV-seropositive. The sequenced material came from PBMCs. This sequence joins TRBV6-1 and TRBJ1-2; TRBD1 might be the D (6 bases). The CDR3 is CASSEATGGRYGYTF. In nucleotides, the CDR3 is TGTGCCAGCAGTGAGGCGACAGGTGGCAGGTATGGCTACACCTTC.